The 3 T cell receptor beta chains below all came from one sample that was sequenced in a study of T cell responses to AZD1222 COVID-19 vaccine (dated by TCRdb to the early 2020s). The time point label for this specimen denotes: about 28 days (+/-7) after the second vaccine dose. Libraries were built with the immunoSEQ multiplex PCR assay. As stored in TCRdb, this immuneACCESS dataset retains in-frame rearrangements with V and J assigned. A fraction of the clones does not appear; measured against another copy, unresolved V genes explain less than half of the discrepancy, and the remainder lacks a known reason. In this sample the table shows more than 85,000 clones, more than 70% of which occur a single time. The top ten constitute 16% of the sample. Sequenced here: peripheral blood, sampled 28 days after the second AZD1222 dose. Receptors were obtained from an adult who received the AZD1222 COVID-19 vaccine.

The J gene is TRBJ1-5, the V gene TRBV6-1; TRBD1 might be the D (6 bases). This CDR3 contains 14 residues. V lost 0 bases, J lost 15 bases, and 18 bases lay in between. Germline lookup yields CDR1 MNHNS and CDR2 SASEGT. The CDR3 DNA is TGTGCCAGCAGTGAAGCGGGACACTCCTCATCTGGGCATTTT. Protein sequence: CASSEAGHSSSGHF.

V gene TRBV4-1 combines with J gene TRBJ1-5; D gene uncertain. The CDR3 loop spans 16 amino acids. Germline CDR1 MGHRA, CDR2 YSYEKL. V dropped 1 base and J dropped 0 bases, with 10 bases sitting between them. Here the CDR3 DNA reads TGCGCCAGCAGCCAAGGTGGAGAGTATAGCAATCAGCCCCAGCATTTT. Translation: CASSQGGEYSNQPQHF.

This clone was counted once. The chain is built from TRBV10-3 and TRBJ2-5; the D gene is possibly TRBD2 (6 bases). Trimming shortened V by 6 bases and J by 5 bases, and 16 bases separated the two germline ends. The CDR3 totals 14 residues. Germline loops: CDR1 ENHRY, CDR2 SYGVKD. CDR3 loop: CAIRGGRDVETQYF. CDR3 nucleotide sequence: TGTGCCATCAGGGGGGGACGGGATGTGGAGACCCAGTACTTC.